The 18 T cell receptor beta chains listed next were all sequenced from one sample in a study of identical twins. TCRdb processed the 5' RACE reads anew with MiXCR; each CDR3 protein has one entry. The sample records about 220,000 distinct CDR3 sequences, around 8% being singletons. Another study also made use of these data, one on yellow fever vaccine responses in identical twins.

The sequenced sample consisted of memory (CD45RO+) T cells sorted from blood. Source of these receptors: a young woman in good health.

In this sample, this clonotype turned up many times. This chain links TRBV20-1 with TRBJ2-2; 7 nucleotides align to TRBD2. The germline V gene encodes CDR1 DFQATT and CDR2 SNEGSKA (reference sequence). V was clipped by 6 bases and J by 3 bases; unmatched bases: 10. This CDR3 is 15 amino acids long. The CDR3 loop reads CSAKLAAQDTGELFF. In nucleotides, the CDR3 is TGCAGTGCCAAGCTAGCGGCCCAGGACACCGGGGAGCTGTTTTTT.

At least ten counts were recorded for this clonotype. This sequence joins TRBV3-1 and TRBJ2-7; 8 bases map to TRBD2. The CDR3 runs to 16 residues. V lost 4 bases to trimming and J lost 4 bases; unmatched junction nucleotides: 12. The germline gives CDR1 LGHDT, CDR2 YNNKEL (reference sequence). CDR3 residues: CASSPGLISGGYEQYF. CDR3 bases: TGTGCCAGCAGCCCCGGATTGATCAGCGGGGGTTACGAGCAGTACTTC.

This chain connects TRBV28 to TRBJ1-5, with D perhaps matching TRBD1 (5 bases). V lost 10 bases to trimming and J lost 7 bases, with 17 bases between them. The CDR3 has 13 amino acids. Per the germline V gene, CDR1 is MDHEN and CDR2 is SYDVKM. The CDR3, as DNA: TGTGCCATCACCCCCGGCTGGGGGCAGCCCCAGCATTTT. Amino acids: CAITPGWGQPQHF. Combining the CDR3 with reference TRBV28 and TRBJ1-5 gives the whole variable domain DVKVTQSSRYLVKRTGEKVFLECVQDMDHENMFWYRQDPGLGLRLIYFSYDVKMKEKGDIPEGYSVSREKKERFSLILESASTNQTSMYLCAITPGWGQPQHFGDGTRLSIL.

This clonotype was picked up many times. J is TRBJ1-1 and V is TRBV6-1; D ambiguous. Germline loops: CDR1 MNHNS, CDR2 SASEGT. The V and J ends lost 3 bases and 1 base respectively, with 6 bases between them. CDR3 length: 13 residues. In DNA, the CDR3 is TGTGCCAGCAGTGAGGCGCCGAACACTGAAGCTTTCTTT. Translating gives CASSEAPNTEAFF.

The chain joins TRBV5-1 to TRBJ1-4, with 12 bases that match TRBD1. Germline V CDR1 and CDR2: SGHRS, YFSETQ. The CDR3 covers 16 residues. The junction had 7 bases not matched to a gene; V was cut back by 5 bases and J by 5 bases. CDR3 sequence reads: CASRPGQGASNEKLFF. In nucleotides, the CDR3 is TGCGCCAGCAGACCGGGACAGGGGGCATCGAATGAAAAACTGTTTTTT. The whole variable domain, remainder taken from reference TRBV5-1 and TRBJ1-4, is KAGVTQTPRYLIKTRGQQVTLSCSPISGHRSVSWYQQTPGQGLQFLFEYFSETQRNKGNFPGRFSGRQFSNSRSEMNVSTLELGDSALYLCASRPGQGASNEKLFFGSGTQLSVL.

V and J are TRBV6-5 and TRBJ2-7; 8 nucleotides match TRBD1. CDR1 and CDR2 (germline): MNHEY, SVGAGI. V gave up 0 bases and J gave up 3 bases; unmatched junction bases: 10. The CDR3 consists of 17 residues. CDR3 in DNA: TGTGCCAGCAGTTACTCCGGCACGACAGGGGTCTACTACGAGCAGTACTTC. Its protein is CASSYSGTTGVYYEQYF.

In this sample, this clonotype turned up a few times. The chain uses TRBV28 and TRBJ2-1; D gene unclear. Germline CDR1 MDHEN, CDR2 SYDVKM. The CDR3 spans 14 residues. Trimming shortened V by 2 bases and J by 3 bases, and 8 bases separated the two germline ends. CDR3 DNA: TGTGCCAGCAGTTTAGTGAGCAACTACAATGAGCAGTTCTTC. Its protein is CASSLVSNYNEQFF.

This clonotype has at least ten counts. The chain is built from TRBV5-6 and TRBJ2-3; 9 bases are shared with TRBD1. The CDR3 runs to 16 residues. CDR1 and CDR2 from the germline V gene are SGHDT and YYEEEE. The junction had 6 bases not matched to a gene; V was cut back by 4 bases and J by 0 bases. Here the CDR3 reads CASSPTGQGSTDTQYF. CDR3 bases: TGTGCCAGCAGCCCAACGGGACAGGGAAGCACAGATACGCAGTATTTT.

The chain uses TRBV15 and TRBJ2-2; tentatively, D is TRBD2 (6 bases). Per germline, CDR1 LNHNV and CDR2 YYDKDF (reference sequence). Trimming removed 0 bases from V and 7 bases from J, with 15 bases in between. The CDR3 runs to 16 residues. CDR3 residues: CATSRDEYREHGELFF. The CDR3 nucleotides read TGTGCCACCAGCAGAGATGAATACCGGGAGCACGGGGAGCTGTTTTTT.

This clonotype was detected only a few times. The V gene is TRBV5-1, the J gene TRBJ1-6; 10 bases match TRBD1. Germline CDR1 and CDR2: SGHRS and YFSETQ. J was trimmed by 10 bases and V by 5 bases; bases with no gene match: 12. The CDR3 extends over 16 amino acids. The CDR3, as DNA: TGCGCCAGCAGTTCCGCCGGGACAGGGGAGCGGTCACCCCTCCACTTT. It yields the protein CASSSAGTGERSPLHF.

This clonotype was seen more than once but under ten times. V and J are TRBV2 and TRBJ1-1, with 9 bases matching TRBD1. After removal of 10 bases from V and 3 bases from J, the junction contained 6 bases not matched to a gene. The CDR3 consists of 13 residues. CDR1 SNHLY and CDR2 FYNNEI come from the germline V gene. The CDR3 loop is CATNRGRYTEAFF. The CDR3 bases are TGTGCCACCAACAGGGGGCGGTACACTGAAGCTTTCTTT.

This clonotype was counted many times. The CDR3 reads CASSQGWGTANTEAFF. As DNA, the CDR3 is TGTGCCAGCAGCCAAGGATGGGGAACCGCGAACACTGAAGCTTTCTTT. V is TRBV3-1 and J is TRBJ1-1; D is unresolved. Germline CDR1 reads LGHDT; CDR2 reads YNNKEL (reference sequence). The CDR3 sequence is 16 residues long. Trimming removed 1 base at V and 1 base at J, with 13 bases between.

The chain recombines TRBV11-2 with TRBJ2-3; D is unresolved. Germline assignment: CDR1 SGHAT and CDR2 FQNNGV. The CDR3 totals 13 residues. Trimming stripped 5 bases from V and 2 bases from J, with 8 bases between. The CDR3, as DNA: TGTGCCAGCAGCCCCTTCCCCACAGATACGCAGTATTTT. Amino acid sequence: CASSPFPTDTQYF. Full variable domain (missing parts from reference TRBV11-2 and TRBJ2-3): EAGVAQSPRYKIIEKRQSVAFWCNPISGHATLYWYQQILGQGPKLLIQFQNNGVVDDSQLPKDRFSAERLKGVDSTLKIQPAKLEDSAVYLCASSPFPTDTQYFGPGTRLTVL.

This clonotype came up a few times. CDR3: CASRQKADGGYEQFF. CDR3 nucleotides: TGTGCCAGCAGACAAAAAGCCGACGGGGGTTATGAGCAGTTCTTC. This rearrangement joins TRBV6-2 or TRBV6-3 to TRBJ2-1; possibly TRBD2 for D (6 bases). CDR3 length: 15 residues. Germline CDR1 reads MNHEY; CDR2 reads SVGEGT. Deletions cut 6 bases from V and 8 bases from J, with 20 bases between.

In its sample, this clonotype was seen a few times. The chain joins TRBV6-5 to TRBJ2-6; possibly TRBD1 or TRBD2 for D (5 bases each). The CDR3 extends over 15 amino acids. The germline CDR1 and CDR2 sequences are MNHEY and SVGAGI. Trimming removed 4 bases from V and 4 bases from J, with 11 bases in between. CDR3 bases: TGTGCCAGCAGTTTCCGGGGACGCGGGGCCAACGTCCTGACTTTC. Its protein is CASSFRGRGANVLTF.

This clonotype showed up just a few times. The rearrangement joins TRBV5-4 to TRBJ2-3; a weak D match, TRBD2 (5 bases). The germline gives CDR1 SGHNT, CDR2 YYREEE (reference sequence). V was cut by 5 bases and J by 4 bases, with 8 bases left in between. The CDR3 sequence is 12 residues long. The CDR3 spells CASSRESDTQYF. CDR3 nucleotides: TGTGCCAGCAGTCGGGAATCAGATACGCAGTATTTT.

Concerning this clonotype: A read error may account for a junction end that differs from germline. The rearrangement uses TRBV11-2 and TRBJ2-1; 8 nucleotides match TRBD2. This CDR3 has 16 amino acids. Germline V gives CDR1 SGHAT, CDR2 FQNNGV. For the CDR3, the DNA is TGTGCCAGCAGCCCCCGGGTCCAAGCGGGGGACAATGAGCCGTTCTTC. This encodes CASSPRVQAGDNEPFF. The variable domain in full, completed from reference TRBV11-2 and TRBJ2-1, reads EAGVAQSPRYKIIEKRQSVAFWCNPISGHATLYWYQQILGQGPKLLIQFQNNGVVDDSQLPKDRFSAERLKGVDSTLKIQPAKLEDSAVYLCASSPRVQAGDNEPFFGPGTRLTVL.

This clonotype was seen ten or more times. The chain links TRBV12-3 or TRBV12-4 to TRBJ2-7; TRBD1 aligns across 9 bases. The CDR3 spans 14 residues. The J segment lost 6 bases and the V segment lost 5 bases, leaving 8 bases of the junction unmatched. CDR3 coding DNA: TGTGCCAGCAGTCCCGGGACAGGGTCAGTCGAGCAGTACTTC. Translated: CASSPGTGSVEQYF.